One and the same sample provided the 5 T cell receptor beta chains below, sequenced in a study of resident and recirculating memory T cells in vitiligo. Only in-frame clones appear in the TCRdb table, and some are missing; sequencing was by immunoSEQ multiplex PCR. The sample lists 65,000 to 80,000 clones; around 92% were seen once. Source material: blood. Every receptor here comes from a male donor with vitiligo.

V is TRBV10-2 and J is TRBJ1-1; D gene unclear. V lost 5 bases and J lost 3, with 7 bases in between. The CDR3 totals 12 residues. Looked up from germline, CDR1 is WSHSY and CDR2 is SAAADI. CDR3 in amino acids: CASSFGDTEAFF. CDR3 DNA sequence: TGCGCCAGCAGTTTCGGGGACACTGAAGCTTTCTTT.

The V call is TRBV5-5, the J call TRBJ2-7, with TRBD1 matching 7 bases. The CDR3 totals 13 residues. The germline V gene encodes CDR1 SGHKS and CDR2 YYEKEE (reference sequence). The V gene end was trimmed by 2 bases and the J gene end by 4 bases; junction bases not matched to a gene: 3. CDR3 nucleotide sequence: TGTGCCAGCAGCTTCGGGACAGCATACGAGCAGTACTTC. Amino acids: CASSFGTAYEQYF. The whole variable domain, remainder taken from reference TRBV5-5 and TRBJ2-7, is DAGVTQSPTHLIKTRGQQVTLRCSPISGHKSVSWYQQVLGQGPQFIFQYYEKEERGRGNFPDRFSARQFPNYSSELNVNALLLGDSALYLCASSFGTAYEQYFGPGTRLTVT.

CDR3 residues: CASSLGATGTYEQYF. The DNA for the CDR3 is TGTGCCAGCAGCTTAGGCGCGACAGGGACCTACGAGCAGTACTTC. The V gene is TRBV7-3, the J gene TRBJ2-7; 7 positions match TRBD1. Germline V gene data show CDR1 as SGHTA and CDR2 as FQGTGA. Trimming cost V 2 bases and J 2 bases; bases outside gene matches: 6. The CDR3 extends over 15 amino acids.

The V and J genes are TRBV11-3 and TRBJ2-1; 7 bases agree with TRBD1. The CDR3 is 15 amino acids. J lost 4 bases, V lost 3 bases, and 6 bases had no gene match. From germline, CDR1 is SGHNT and CDR2 YENEEA. In DNA form, the CDR3 reads TGTGCCAGCAGCTTTAGGGCAGGGGGATACAATGAGCAGTTCTTC. Residues: CASSFRAGGYNEQFF.

The chain employs TRBV28 and TRBJ1-2; 8 bases are shared with TRBD1. This CDR3 region has 13 residues. J was trimmed by 4 bases and V by 5 bases; bases with no gene match: 3. The germline gives CDR1 MDHEN, CDR2 SYDVKM. The CDR3 bases are TGTGCCAGCAGTCCAGGGGGCAGCTATGGCTACACCTTC. Translated: CASSPGGSYGYTF.